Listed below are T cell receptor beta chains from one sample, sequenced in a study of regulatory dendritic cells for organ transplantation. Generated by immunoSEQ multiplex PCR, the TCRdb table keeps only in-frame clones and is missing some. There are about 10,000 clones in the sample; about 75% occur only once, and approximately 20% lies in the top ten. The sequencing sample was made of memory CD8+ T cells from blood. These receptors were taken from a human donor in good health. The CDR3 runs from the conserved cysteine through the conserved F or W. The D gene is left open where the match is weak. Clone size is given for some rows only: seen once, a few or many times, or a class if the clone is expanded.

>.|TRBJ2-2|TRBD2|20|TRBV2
TGTGCCAGCAGTGAAAGGGCTAGCGGGAGGATTAATGTTGGTACCGGGGAGCTGTTTTTT
CASSERASGRINVGTGELFF
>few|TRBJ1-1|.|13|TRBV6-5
TGTGCCAGCAGCTTGACATTTTCCACTGAAGCTTTCTTT
CASSLTFSTEAFF
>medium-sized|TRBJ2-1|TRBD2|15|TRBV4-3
TGCGCCAGCAGCCAAGTTGGGGAGGGACTCAATGAGCAGTTCTTC
CASSQVGEGLNEQFF
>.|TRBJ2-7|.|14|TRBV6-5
TGTGCCAGCAGCCTAGATTTTAATCCTTACGAGCAGTACTTC
CASSLDFNPYEQYF
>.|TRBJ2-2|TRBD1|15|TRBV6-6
TGTGCCAGCGGCCTTGGGACAGGGGTTTCCGGGGAGCTGTTTTTT
CASGLGTGVSGELFF
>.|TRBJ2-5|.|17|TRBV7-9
TGTGCCAGCAGCGTCAAACTAGCTACCAAGAACCAAGAGACCCAGTACTTC
CASSVKLATKNQETQYF
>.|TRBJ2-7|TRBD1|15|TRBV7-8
TGTGCCAGCAGCTTTCTCGGCAGGGGGCGCGACGAGCAGTACTTC
CASSFLGRGRDEQYF
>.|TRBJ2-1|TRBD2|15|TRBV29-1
TGCAGCGTTGAAGAGGGCCGGGGGGGACCCAATGAGCAGTTCTTC
CSVEEGRGGPNEQFF
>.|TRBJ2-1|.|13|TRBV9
TGTGCCAGCAGCGTAGAAGAGTACAATGAGCAGTTCTTC
CASSVEEYNEQFF
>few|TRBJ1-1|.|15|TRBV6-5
TGTGCCAGCAGTTACTCCGGCAGCCTGAACACTGAAGCTTTCTTT
CASSYSGSLNTEAFF
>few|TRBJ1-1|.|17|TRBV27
TGTGCCAGCAGTTTAGGGGGGGCAGGACCTGGGATCACTGAAGCTTTCTTT
CASSLGGAGPGITEAFF
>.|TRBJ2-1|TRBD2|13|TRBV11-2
TGTGCCAGCAGCTCAGTGTCTAGCGGGGAGCAGTTCTTC
CASSSVSSGEQFF
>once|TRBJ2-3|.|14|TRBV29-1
TGCAGCGTTGTTGGTATCTACGACACAGATACGCAGTATTTT
CSVVGIYDTDTQYF
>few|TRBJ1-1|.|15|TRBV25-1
TGTGCCAGCTCCCCTACAGCGGGCTTGAACACTGAAGCTTTCTTT
CASSPTAGLNTEAFF
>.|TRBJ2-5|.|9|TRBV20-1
TGCAGTGCTAGTGGGACCCAGTACTTC
CSASGTQYF
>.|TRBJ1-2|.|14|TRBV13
TGTGCCAGCAGCGTGGCAGGGGCCCTTTATGGCTACACCTTC
CASSVAGALYGYTF
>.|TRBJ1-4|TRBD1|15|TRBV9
TGTGCCAGCAGCCCACGGACAGGGGGAACGGAAAAACTGTTTTTT
CASSPRTGGTEKLFF
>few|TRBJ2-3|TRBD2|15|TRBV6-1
TGTGCCAGCACCCCGAGAGCGGGGGATCCAGATACGCAGTATTTT
CASTPRAGDPDTQYF
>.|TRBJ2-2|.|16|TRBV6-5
TGTGCCAGCAGTTACTCGATGGGGGTTAACACCGGGGAGCTGTTTTTT
CASSYSMGVNTGELFF
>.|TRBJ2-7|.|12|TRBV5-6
TGTGCCAGCAGCTTGACAGCCTACGAGCAGTACTTC
CASSLTAYEQYF
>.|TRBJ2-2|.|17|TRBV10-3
TGTGCCATCAGTGAGTCGATTGAGGGGCCGAACACCGGGGAGCTGTTTTTT
CAISESIEGPNTGELFF
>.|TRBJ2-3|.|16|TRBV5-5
TGTGCCAGCAGCTTTTTCGGTTCAGGGGCCCGAGATACGCAGTATTTT
CASSFFGSGARDTQYF
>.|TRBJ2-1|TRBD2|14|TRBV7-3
TGTGCCAGCAGTTCCCCGGGGGGGCCGGGTGAGCAGTTCTTC
CASSSPGGPGEQFF
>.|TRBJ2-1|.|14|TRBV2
TGTGCCAGCAGTGAATCAGGACTATGGGATGAGCAGTTCTTC
CASSESGLWDEQFF
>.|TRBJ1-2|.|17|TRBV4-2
TGTGCCAGCAGTCCGAACCGTGACAGGATGAATAACTATGGCTACACCTTC
CASSPNRDRMNNYGYTF
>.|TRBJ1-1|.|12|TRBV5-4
TGTGCCAGCAGACCCATTGCCGCTGAAGCTTTCTTT
CASRPIAAEAFF
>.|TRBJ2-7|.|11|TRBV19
TGTGCCAGTGCTCGGGGGCACGAGCAGTACTTC
CASARGHEQYF
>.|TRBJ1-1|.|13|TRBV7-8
TGTGCCAGCATACGTTTTGGGAACACTGAAGCTTTCTTT
CASIRFGNTEAFF
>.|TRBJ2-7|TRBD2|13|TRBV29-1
TGCAGCGTTGAGGGCGGGAGGGCCTACGAGCAGTACTTC
CSVEGGRAYEQYF
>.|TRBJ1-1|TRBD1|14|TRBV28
TGTGCCAGCAGTTTGACAGGGTTGAACACTGAAGCTTTCTTT
CASSLTGLNTEAFF
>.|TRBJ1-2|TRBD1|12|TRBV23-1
TGCGCCAGCAGTCCGCCGGGACAGAGCTACACCTTC
CASSPPGQSYTF
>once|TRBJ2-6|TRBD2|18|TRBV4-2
TGTGCCAGCAGCCAAGATCCAGCGGGAGGCTCCGGGGCCAACGTCCTGACTTTC
CASSQDPAGGSGANVLTF
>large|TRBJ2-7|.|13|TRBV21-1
TGTGCCAGCAGCAGAGATCCAGTCTACGAGCAGTACTTC
CASSRDPVYEQYF
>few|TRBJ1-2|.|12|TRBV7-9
TGTGCCAGCAGACGGACCAACTATGGCTACACCTTC
CASRRTNYGYTF
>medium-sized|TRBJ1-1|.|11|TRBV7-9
TGTGCCAGCAGCCGATCTCTAGAAGCTTTCTTT
CASSRSLEAFF
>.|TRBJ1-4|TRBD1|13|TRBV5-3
TGTGCCAGAACGGACAGGGGTCGCGAAAAACTGTTTTTT
CARTDRGREKLFF